Reported below is one T cell receptor beta chain. This specimen comes from a study of T cells in Graves' hyperthyroidism and ophthalmopathy. Amplified TCR beta CDR3 regions derived from RNA transcripts. Using the HTBI primer set, a first-round RT-PCR was run on the TCR CDR3. Using its own MiXCR run on the multiplex PCR reads, TCRdb lists one record per CDR3 protein. The sample lists approximately 520,000 distinct CDR3 sequences; approximately 25% were seen once. This TCR was sampled from a woman younger than 45 with Graves' ophthalmopathy. The material sequenced was blood.

The CDR3 sequence: CANGQGAGEQYF. DNA of the CDR3: TGTGCCAACGGACAGGGGGCTGGGGAGCAGTACTTC. The V gene is TRBV6-2 or TRBV6-3, the J gene TRBJ2-7; TRBD1 agrees at 11 bases. Germline trimming cut 10 bases from V and 7 bases from J; bases unmatched to any gene: 6. In germline, CDR1 is MNHEY, CDR2 SVGEGT. CDR3 size: 12 residues.